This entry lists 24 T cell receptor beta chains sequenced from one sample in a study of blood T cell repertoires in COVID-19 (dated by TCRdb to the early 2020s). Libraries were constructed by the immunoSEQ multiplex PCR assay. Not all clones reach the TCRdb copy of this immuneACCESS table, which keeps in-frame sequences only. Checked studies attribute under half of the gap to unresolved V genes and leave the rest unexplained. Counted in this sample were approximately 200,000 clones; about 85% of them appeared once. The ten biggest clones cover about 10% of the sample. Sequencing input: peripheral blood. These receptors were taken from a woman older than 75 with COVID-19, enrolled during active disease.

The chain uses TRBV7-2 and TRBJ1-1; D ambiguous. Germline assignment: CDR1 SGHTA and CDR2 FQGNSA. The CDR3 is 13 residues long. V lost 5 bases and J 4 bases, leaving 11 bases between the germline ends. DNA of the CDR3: TGTGCCAGCAGCCCCAGCGCCGGCACTGAAGCTTTCTTT. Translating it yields CASSPSAGTEAFF. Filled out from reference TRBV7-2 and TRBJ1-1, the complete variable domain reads GAGVSQSPSNKVTEKGKDVELRCDPISGHTALYWYRQSLGQGLEFLIYFQGNSAPDKSGLPSDRFSAERTGGSVSTLTIQRTQQEDSAVYLCASSPSAGTEAFFGQGTRLTVV.

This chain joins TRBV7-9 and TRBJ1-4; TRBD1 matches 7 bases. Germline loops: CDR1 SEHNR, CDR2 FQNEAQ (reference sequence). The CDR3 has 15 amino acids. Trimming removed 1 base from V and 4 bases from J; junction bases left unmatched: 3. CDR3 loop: CASSLVTGVNEKLFF. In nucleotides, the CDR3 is TGTGCCAGCAGCTTAGTCACAGGGGTTAATGAAAAACTGTTTTTT.

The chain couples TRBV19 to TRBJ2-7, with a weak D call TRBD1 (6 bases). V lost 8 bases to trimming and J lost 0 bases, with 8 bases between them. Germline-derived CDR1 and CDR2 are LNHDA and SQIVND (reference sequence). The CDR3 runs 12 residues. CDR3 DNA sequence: TGTGCCAGTGGGGACACCTCCTACGAGCAGTACTTC. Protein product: CASGDTSYEQYF.

CDR3 loop: CASSLGTNTEAFF. CDR3 DNA sequence: TGTGCCAGCTCCCTGGGCACGAACACTGAAGCTTTCTTT. J is TRBJ1-1 and V is TRBV7-3; D gene unclear. V was clipped by 8 bases and J by 1 base, with 11 bases between them. This CDR3 contains 13 residues. Germline loops: CDR1 SGHTA, CDR2 FQGTGA.

The CDR3, as DNA: TGTGCCAGCAGTTCGTACCTGAGTTTCTCTGGAAACACCATATATTTT. It codes for CASSSYLSFSGNTIYF. The chain combines TRBV28 with TRBJ1-3; no reliable D call. Germline CDR1 is MDHEN and CDR2 is SYDVKM. The germline V and J ends were trimmed by 4 bases and 0 bases, with 13 bases remaining between them. The CDR3 runs to 16 residues.

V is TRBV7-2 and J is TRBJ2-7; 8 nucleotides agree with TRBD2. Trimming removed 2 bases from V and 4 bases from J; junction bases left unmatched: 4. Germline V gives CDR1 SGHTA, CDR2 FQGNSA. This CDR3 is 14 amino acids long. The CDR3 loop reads CASSLMAGGYEQYF. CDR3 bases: TGTGCCAGCAGCTTAATGGCGGGGGGATACGAGCAGTACTTC.

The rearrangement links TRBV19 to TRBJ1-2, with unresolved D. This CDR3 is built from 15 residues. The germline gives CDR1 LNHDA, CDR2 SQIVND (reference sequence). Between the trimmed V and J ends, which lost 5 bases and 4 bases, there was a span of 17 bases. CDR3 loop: CASSGPATNVYGYTF. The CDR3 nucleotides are TGTGCCAGTAGTGGGCCAGCCACAAACGTCTATGGCTACACCTTC.

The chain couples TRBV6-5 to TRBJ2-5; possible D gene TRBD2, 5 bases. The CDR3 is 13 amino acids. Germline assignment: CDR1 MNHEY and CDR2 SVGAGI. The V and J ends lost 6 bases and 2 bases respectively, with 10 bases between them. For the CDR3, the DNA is TGTGCCAGCAGAGGACTGAATCAAGAGACCCAGTACTTC. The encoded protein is CASRGLNQETQYF.

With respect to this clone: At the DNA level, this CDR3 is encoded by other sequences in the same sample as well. CDR3: CASSSSDRVGTDTQYF. CDR3 bases: TGTGCCAGCAGTTCGTCGGACAGGGTTGGGACAGATACGCAGTATTTT. The gene calls are TRBV28 and TRBJ2-3; TRBD1 aligns across 8 bases. The germline V gene has CDR1 MDHEN and CDR2 SYDVKM. V shed 4 bases and J 3 bases; nucleotides not matched to a gene: 9. The CDR3 runs to 16 residues.

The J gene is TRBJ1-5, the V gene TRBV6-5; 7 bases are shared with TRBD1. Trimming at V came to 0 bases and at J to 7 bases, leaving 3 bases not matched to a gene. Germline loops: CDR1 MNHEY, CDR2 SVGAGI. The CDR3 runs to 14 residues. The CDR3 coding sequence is TGTGCCAGCAGTTACTCAGGGGGCCGCCAGCCCCAGCATTTT. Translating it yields CASSYSGGRQPQHF.

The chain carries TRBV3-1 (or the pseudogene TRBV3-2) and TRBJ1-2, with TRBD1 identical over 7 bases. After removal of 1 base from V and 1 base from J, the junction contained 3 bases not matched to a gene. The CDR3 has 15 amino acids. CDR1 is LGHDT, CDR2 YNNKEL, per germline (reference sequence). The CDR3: CASSQGDSGNYGYTF. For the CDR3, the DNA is TGTGCCAGCAGCCAAGGGGACAGCGGTAACTATGGCTACACCTTC.

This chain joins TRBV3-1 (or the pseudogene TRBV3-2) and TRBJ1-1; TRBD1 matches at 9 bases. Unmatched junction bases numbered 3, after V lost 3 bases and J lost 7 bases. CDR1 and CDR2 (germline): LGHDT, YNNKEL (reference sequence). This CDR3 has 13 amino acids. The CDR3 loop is CASSQVTGGEAFF. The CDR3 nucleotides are TGTGCCAGCAGCCAGGTGACAGGGGGTGAAGCTTTCTTT.

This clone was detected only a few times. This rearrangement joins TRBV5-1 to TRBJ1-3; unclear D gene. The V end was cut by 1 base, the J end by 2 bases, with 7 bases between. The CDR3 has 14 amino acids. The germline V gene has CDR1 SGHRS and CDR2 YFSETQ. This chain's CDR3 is CASSLSSAGNTIYF. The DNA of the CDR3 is TGCGCCAGCAGCTTGAGCTCCGCTGGAAACACCATATATTTT.

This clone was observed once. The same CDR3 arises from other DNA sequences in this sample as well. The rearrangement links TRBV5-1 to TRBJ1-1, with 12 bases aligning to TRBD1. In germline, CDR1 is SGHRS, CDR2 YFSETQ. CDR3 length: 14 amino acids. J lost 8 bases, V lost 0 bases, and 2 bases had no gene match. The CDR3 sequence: CASSLGGQGAEAFF. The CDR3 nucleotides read TGCGCCAGCAGCTTGGGGGGACAGGGGGCCGAAGCTTTCTTT.

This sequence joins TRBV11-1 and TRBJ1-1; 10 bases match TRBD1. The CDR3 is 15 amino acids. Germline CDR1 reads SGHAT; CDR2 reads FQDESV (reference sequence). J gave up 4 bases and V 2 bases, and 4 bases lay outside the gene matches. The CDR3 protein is CASSLLRTGGTEAFF. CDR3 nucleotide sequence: TGTGCCAGCAGCTTACTCAGGACAGGGGGCACTGAAGCTTTCTTT.

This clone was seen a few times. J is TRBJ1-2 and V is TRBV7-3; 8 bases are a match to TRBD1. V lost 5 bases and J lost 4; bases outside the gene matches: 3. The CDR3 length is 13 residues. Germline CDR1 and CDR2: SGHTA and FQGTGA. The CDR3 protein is CASSPQGGYGYTF. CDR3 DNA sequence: TGTGCCAGCAGCCCACAGGGGGGCTATGGCTACACCTTC.

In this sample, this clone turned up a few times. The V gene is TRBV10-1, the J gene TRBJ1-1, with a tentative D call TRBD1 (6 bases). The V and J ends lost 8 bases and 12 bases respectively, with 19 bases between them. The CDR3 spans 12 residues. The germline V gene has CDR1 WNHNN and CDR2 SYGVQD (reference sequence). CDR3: CASFPGQGPSFF. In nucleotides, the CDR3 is TGCGCCAGCTTTCCGGGACAAGGTCCGTCTTTCTTT.

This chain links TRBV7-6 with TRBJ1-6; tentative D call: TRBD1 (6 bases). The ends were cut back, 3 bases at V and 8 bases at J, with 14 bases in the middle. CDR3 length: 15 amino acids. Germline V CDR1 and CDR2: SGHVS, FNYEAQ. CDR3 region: CASSLAGTSYSPLHF. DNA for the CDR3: TGTGCCAGCAGCTTGGCCGGGACAAGTTATTCACCCCTCCACTTT. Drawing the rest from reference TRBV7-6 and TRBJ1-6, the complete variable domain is GAGVSQSPRYKVTKRGQDVALRCDPISGHVSLYWYRQALGQGPEFLTYFNYEAQQDKSGLPNDRFSAERPEGSISTLTIQRTEQRDSAMYRCASSLAGTSYSPLHFGNGTRLTVT.

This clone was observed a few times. The CDR3 region is CASSRQGLLSNQPQHF. The CDR3 nucleotides are TGTGCCAGTAGTCGACAGGGGTTATTAAGCAATCAGCCCCAGCATTTT. The chain has TRBV19 and TRBJ1-5; 8 bases agree with TRBD1. Germline CDR1 and CDR2: LNHDA and SQIVND (reference sequence). The junction had 7 bases not matched to a gene; V was cut back by 5 bases and J by 1 base. This CDR3 region has 16 residues.

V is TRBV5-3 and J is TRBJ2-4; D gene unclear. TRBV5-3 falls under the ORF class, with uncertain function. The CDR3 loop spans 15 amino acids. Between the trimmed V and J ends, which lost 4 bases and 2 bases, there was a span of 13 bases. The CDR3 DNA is TGTGCCAGAAGCCTGTGTGGTGAGCCCAAAAACATTCAGTACTTC. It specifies CARSLCGEPKNIQYF.

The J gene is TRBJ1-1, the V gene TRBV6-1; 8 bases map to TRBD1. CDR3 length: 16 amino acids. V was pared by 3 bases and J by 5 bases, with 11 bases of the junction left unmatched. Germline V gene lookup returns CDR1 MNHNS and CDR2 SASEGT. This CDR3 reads CASSDLPWTGRTEAFF. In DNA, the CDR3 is TGTGCCAGCAGTGACCTGCCCTGGACAGGGAGGACTGAAGCTTTCTTT.

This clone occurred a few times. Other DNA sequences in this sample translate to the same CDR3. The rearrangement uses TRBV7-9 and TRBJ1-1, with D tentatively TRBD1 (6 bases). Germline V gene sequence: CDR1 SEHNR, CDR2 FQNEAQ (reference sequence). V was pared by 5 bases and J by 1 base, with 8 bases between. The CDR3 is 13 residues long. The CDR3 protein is CASSPQGNTEAFF. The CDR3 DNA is TGTGCCAGCAGCCCACAGGGGAACACTGAAGCTTTCTTT.

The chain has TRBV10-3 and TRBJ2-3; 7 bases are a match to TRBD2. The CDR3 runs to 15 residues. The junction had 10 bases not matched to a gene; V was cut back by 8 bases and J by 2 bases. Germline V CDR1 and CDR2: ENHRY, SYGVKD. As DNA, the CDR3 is TGTGCCATCCGATCTGGCGGGGGTTTCACAGATACGCAGTATTTT. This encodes CAIRSGGGFTDTQYF.

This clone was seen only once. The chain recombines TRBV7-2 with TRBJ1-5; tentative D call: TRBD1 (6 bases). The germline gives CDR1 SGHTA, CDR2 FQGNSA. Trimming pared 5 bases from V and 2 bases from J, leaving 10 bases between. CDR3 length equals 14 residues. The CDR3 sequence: CASSPPGGNQPQHF. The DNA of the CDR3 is TGTGCCAGCAGCCCCCCAGGGGGCAATCAGCCCCAGCATTTT.